The 5 T cell receptor beta chains reported below all come from one sample, sequenced in a study of T cell responses to AZD1222 COVID-19 vaccine. Here immunoSEQ multiplex PCR was the method, and the copy in TCRdb shows in-frame clones only, minus some. Counted here are tens of thousands of clones, around nine tenths occurring once; the ten biggest clones make up 9% to 14%. Sequenced material: peripheral blood, taken 28 days after the second AZD1222 dose. The receptor source for this set is an adult who received the AZD1222 COVID-19 vaccine.

The chain is built from TRBV5-8 and TRBJ1-1, with 7 nucleotides matching TRBD1. Unmatched junction bases numbered 14, after V lost 4 bases and J lost 11 bases. CDR1 is SGHTS and CDR2 is YDEGEE in the germline V gene. The CDR3 loop spans 14 amino acids. CDR3 sequence: CASSVPDRGQKAFF. Here the CDR3 DNA reads TGTGCCAGCAGCGTCCCGGACCGGGGACAGAAGGCTTTCTTT. Based on the CDR3 plus reference TRBV5-8 and TRBJ1-1, the full variable domain is EAGVTQSPTHLIKTRGQQATLRCSPISGHTSVYWYQQALGLGLQFLLWYDEGEERNRGNFPPRFSGRQFPNYSSELNVNALELEDSALYLCASSVPDRGQKAFFGQGTRLTVV.

For the CDR3, the DNA is TGTGCCAGCAGGCCGGAAACTGAAGCTTTCTTT. Translated: CASRPETEAFF. This chain joins TRBV6-5 and TRBJ1-1; D remains unclear. The CDR3 is 11 residues long. The germline CDR1 and CDR2 sequences are MNHEY and SVGAGI. V lost 6 bases to trimming and J lost 5 bases, with 7 bases between them.

The V call is TRBV2, the J call TRBJ2-2, with 11 bases lining up with TRBD2. CDR3 length: 16 amino acids. In germline, CDR1 is SNHLY, CDR2 FYNNEI. With 6 bases clipped from V and 4 bases from J, the junction kept 7 bases outside the gene matches. The CDR3 DNA sequence: TGTGCCAGCAGGGCCGGTAGCGGGGGGGCCACCGGGGAGCTGTTTTTT. Its translation is CASRAGSGGATGELFF.

V is TRBV6-5 and J is TRBJ2-1, with 8 bases identical to TRBD2. There are 15 residues in the CDR3. Germline loops: CDR1 MNHEY, CDR2 SVGAGI. Losses at the gene ends were 6 bases for V and 6 bases for J; bases not matched to a gene: 10. CDR3 amino acids: CASSLQSGSGNEQFF. DNA for the CDR3: TGTGCCAGCAGCCTTCAGAGCGGGAGTGGCAATGAGCAGTTCTTC.

This chain joins TRBV5-6 and TRBJ2-7; D is ambiguous. V gave up 3 bases and J gave up 4 bases, with 5 bases separating them. This CDR3 has 11 amino acids. Germline V gene lookup returns CDR1 SGHDT and CDR2 YYEEEE. The CDR3 DNA reads as TGTGCCAGCAGCTCTGTATACGAGCAGTACTTC. It encodes CASSSVYEQYF.